This TCR beta chain was identified during a study of cytomegalovirus exposure and HLA in healthy donors. With regard to this clone: The antigen is unknown. One end of the junction does not line up with germline, which may come from a read error. The identical CDR3 is also encoded by other nucleotide sequences in the sample.

The germline CDR1 and CDR2 sequences are WNHNN and SYGVQD (reference sequence). CDR3 size: 16 residues. 60 Vbeta and 13 Jbeta primers were used in PCR. In the source study's methods: In a later analysis, roughly 11 million of around 75 million unique beta chains occurred in at least two donors. Measured with immunoSEQ multiplex PCR; TCRdb has only the in-frame clones, and not every one. That table furnishes V, J and clone size, whereas the DNA furnished D and trimming. The sample holds roughly 100,000 clones, less than 80% seen once. General study points: Accurate predictions that matched the HLA-A and HLA-B alleles of most subjects were reportedly made from TCR beta sequences. A previous analysis found most TCR beta V segments productive roughly 87% or roughly 30% of the time. Reportedly, diagnosis of cytomegalovirus status by the classifier showed high specificity and sensitivity.

The sample comprised PBMCs. The clonotype was recovered from a woman aged 40 to 50 in good health and CMV-seronegative. The chain has TRBV10-1 and TRBJ2-3; D gene ambiguous. CDR3: CASSEVLHASTDTQYF. The CDR3 bases are TGCGCTAGCAGTGAGGTACTTCACGCTAGCACAGATACGCAGTATTTT.